The text below deals with one T cell receptor (beta chain). Its antigen remains unknown. This PCR relied on a set of 60 Vbeta primers and 13 Jbeta primers. The data were produced by immunoSEQ multiplex PCR, yet TCRdb's version contains in-frame clones alone and is incomplete. The data show about 130,000 clones, roughly 85% seen once. These data originate in a study of cytomegalovirus exposure and HLA in healthy donors. Points from the study as a whole: A highly shared variant cluster was judged a likely technical artifact. Later analysis associated a missense DCLRE1C variant with TCR beta V- and J-gene trimming.

The CDR3 length is 14 residues. Trimming removed 4 bases from V and 1 base from J; junction bases left unmatched: 3. Per the germline V gene, CDR1 is MGHDK and CDR2 is SYGVNS. The source material was PBMCs. This chain uses TRBV25-1 with TRBJ1-1, with TRBD1 matching 7 bases. The sequence derives from a man aged 40-55 years in good health and CMV-seropositive. This chain's CDR3 is CASSGDSPNTEAFF. As DNA, the CDR3 is TGTGCCAGCAGTGGGGACAGCCCGAACACTGAAGCTTTCTTT.